This T cell receptor beta chain comes out of a study of T cells in Graves' hyperthyroidism and ophthalmopathy. This clonotype was seen repeatedly, ten times or more. Using RNA transcripts as the source, TCR beta CDR3 regions were amplified. First-round RT-PCR with HTBI primers amplified the TCR CDR3 region. TCRdb reanalysed the multiplex PCR reads using MiXCR and keeps one entry per CDR3 protein. Of some 270,000 distinct CDR3 sequences listed, 10% to 15% are singletons. The CDR3 covers 17 residues. Germline values: CDR1 SGHAT, CDR2 FQNNGV. V shed 2 bases and J 4 bases; nucleotides not matched to a gene: 5. Participants, patients aged 18 to 65, had newly diagnosed hyperthyroidism with a duration under 2 months. About 9.4 ml fresh peripheral blood yielded the PBMCs.

Sequenced sample: blood. The TCR originated in a woman between 25 and 40 years old with Graves' hyperthyroidism that later progressed to Graves' ophthalmopathy. This chain links TRBV11-2 with TRBJ2-5; 15 bases agree with TRBD2. This CDR3 is CASSLRPGLAGGETQYF. In DNA form, the CDR3 reads TGTGCCAGCAGCTTACGACCGGGACTAGCGGGAGGAGAGACCCAGTACTTC. The entire variable domain, with the rest obtained from reference TRBV11-2 and TRBJ2-5, is as follows: EAGVAQSPRYKIIEKRQSVAFWCNPISGHATLYWYQQILGQGPKLLIQFQNNGVVDDSQLPKDRFSAERLKGVDSTLKIQPAKLEDSAVYLCASSLRPGLAGGETQYFGPGTRLLVL.